A single sample is the source of the 23 T cell receptor beta chains below, sequenced in a study of shared clonotypes between healthy human individuals. Repertoires were generated with immunoSEQ multiplex PCR, while TCRdb's copy carries only in-frame clones and drops some. The sample lists 1,400,000 or so clones, about 98.5% occurring once. Sequencing used naive CD4+ T cells sorted from blood. The subset was: CD45RA+ positively selected. These receptor sequences come from a man aged 30 to 45 in good health.

On this clone: The identical CDR3 is also encoded by other nucleotide sequences in the sample. The CDR3 is CASSYADTQYF. The CDR3 region has the DNA TGTGCCAGCAGCTACGCAGATACGCAGTATTTT. The chain combines TRBV6-5 with TRBJ2-3; D uncertain. Trimming left V 6 bases short and J 4 bases short, with 5 bases between. The CDR3 contains 11 residues. The germline CDR1 and CDR2 sequences are MNHEY and SVGAGI.

This chain joins TRBV28 and TRBJ2-3; D may match TRBD1 or TRBD2 (5 bases each). The CDR3 runs 16 residues. V was trimmed by 5 bases and J by 0 bases, leaving 15 bases between them. In germline, CDR1 is MDHEN, CDR2 SYDVKM. The chain's CDR3 is CASSKGTLTSTDTQYF. In DNA form, the CDR3 reads TGTGCCAGCAGTAAGGGGACCCTAACTAGCACAGATACGCAGTATTTT.

This clone was observed once. This chain joins TRBV28 and TRBJ2-5; the D gene is possibly TRBD2 (6 bases). V was trimmed by 7 bases and J by 5 bases, leaving 11 bases between them. The CDR3 length is 12 residues. Per germline, CDR1 MDHEN and CDR2 SYDVKM. In DNA form, the CDR3 reads TGTGCCAGCAAGGAGGGAGTGGAGACCCAGTACTTC. It codes for CASKEGVETQYF.

The CDR3 DNA is TGTGCCAGCAGTCCTTACTATCGCACAGATACGCAGTATTTT. It encodes CASSPYYRTDTQYF. V is TRBV28 and J is TRBJ2-3; D is unresolved. Germline values: CDR1 MDHEN, CDR2 SYDVKM. With 5 bases removed from V and 1 base from J, the gap between germline ends came to 10 bases. The CDR3 is 14 residues long.

V and J are TRBV18 and TRBJ2-6; the D is unclear. V was clipped by 1 base and J by 0 bases, with 10 bases between them. The CDR3 sequence is 17 residues long. Germline CDR1 and CDR2: KGHSH and LQKENI. In nucleotides, the CDR3 is TGTGCCAGCTCACCACTAGGAGCCAGCTCTGGGGCCAACGTCCTGACTTTC. Translated: CASSPLGASSGANVLTF.

As concerns this clone: The junction and the germline gene differ at one end; a read error may be behind it. Additional DNA sequences in this sample encode the identical CDR3. The J gene is TRBJ2-7, the V gene TRBV6-1; D is unclear. The CDR3 loop spans 11 amino acids. Looked up from germline, CDR1 is MNHNS and CDR2 is SASEGT. The CDR3 region has the DNA TGTGCCAGCAGTGCCCCATACGAGCAATACTTC. It is translated as CASSAPYEQYF.

The chain employs TRBV7-8 and TRBJ2-3; 11 nucleotides match TRBD2. Germline V gene sequence: CDR1 SGHVS, CDR2 FQNEAQ. The CDR3 has 17 residues. V shed 0 bases and J 4 bases; nucleotides not matched to a gene: 6. This CDR3 is CASSLAILAGDADTQYF. For the CDR3, the DNA is TGTGCCAGCAGCTTAGCGATACTAGCGGGAGATGCAGATACGCAGTATTTT. Full variable domain (remainder filled in from reference TRBV7-8 and TRBJ2-3): GAGVSQSPRYKVAKRGQDVALRCDPISGHVSLFWYQQALGQGPEFLTYFQNEAQLDKSGLPSDRFFAERPEGSVSTLKIQRTQQEDSAVYLCASSLAILAGDADTQYFGPGTRLTVL.

This clone came up once. The rearrangement joins TRBV14 to TRBJ1-5; D ambiguous. Germline V CDR1 and CDR2: SGHDN, FVKESK. CDR3 length: 13 residues. V lost 1 base and J 7 bases, leaving 8 bases between the germline ends. CDR3: CASSQGIRQPQHF. The DNA of the CDR3 is TGTGCCAGCAGCCAAGGTATACGGCAGCCCCAGCATTTT. The full variable domain, its missing parts supplied by reference TRBV14 and TRBJ1-5, is EAGVTQFPSHSVIEKGQTVTLRCDPISGHDNLYWYRRVMGKEIKFLLHFVKESKQDESGMPNNRFLAERTGGTYSTLKVQPAELEDSGVYFCASSQGIRQPQHFGDGTRLSIL.

This clone was recorded a few times. Other DNA variants within this sample encode the same CDR3. The chain combines TRBV7-9 with TRBJ1-1; 7 positions agree with TRBD1. This CDR3 region has 15 residues. The V segment lost 1 base and the J segment 1 base; nucleotides outside the gene matches: 3. In germline, CDR1 is SEHNR, CDR2 FQNEAQ (reference sequence). CDR3: CASSLGDRENTEAFF. CDR3 coding DNA: TGTGCCAGCAGCTTAGGGGACAGAGAGAACACTGAAGCTTTCTTT.

The chain joins TRBV19 to TRBJ1-2; D not certain. Trimming removed 10 bases at V and 3 bases at J, with 12 bases between. The length of the CDR3 is 12 residues. Germline V gives CDR1 LNHDA, CDR2 SQIVND (reference sequence). This CDR3 reads CATRREDYGYTF. The DNA for the CDR3 is TGTGCCACTCGGAGAGAAGACTATGGCTACACCTTC.

This sequence joins TRBV28 and TRBJ2-7, with D perhaps matching TRBD2 (6 bases). Trimming removed 6 bases from V and 8 bases from J, with 17 bases in between. CDR3 size: 13 residues. CDR1 is MDHEN and CDR2 is SYDVKM in the germline V gene. The CDR3: CASSSGLPGKQYF. The CDR3 bases are TGTGCCAGCAGCTCGGGACTCCCCGGCAAGCAGTACTTC.

The J gene is TRBJ1-1, the V gene TRBV28; 10 nucleotides line up with TRBD1. Germline CDR1 is MDHEN and CDR2 is SYDVKM. With 6 bases clipped from V and 6 bases from J, the junction kept 10 bases outside the gene matches. CDR3 length: 15 amino acids. The CDR3 reads CASRPATDRGAEAFF. In DNA form, the CDR3 reads TGTGCCAGCAGACCAGCGACGGACAGGGGGGCTGAAGCTTTCTTT.

V usage is TRBV27 and J usage is TRBJ1-3; no definite D call. Germline V CDR1 and CDR2: MNHEY, SMNVEV (reference sequence). The CDR3 consists of 13 residues. Trimming removed 6 bases from V and 9 bases from J, with 15 bases in between. Here the CDR3 DNA reads TGTGCCAGCAGCTCCTTACAAAAGGGCACCATATATTTT. Amino acid sequence: CASSSLQKGTIYF.

V usage is TRBV14 and J usage is TRBJ2-3, with 9 nucleotides matching TRBD2. Germline CDR1 reads SGHDN; CDR2 reads FVKESK. The CDR3 loop spans 14 amino acids. J gave up 5 bases and V 10 bases, and 10 bases lay outside the gene matches. The CDR3 coding sequence is TGTGCCACCAGGGGTAGCGGGAGAGGAGATACGCAGTATTTT. This translates into CATRGSGRGDTQYF.

The chain links TRBV29-1 to TRBJ2-3; 9 bases are shared with TRBD2. This CDR3 has 14 amino acids. Germline CDR1 is SQVTM and CDR2 is ANQGSEA. Trimming at V came to 3 bases and at J to 6 bases, leaving 7 bases not matched to a gene. The CDR3 DNA follows: TGCAGCGTTGATATAGCGGGAGTCATGGATACGCAGTATTTT. Protein: CSVDIAGVMDTQYF.

The V and J genes are TRBV25-1 and TRBJ1-1, with D perhaps matching TRBD1 (6 bases). Germline values: CDR1 MGHDK, CDR2 SYGVNS. This CDR3 comprises 12 residues. Trimming pared 5 bases from V and 6 bases from J, leaving 10 bases between. The CDR3 reads CASSHRGAEAFF. CDR3 nucleotides: TGTGCCAGCAGTCATAGGGGGGCTGAAGCTTTCTTT.

The gene calls are TRBV19 and TRBJ2-1, with TRBD2 identical over 8 bases. Per germline, CDR1 LNHDA and CDR2 SQIVND (reference sequence). CDR3 size: 15 residues. After removal of 4 bases from V and 8 bases from J, the junction contained 10 bases not matched to a gene. The CDR3 loop is CASSTVAGPHYEQFF. The DNA of the CDR3 is TGTGCCAGTAGTACGGTAGCGGGACCGCACTATGAGCAGTTCTTC.

This clone appeared once. This chain uses TRBV29-1 with TRBJ2-3; 7 positions agree with TRBD2. The ends lost 4 bases at V and 2 bases at J; junction bases unmatched: 3. The CDR3 loop spans 13 amino acids. Germline-derived CDR1 and CDR2 are SQVTM and ANQGSEA. The CDR3 region has the DNA TGCAGCGTTGCTAGCGGATTCACAGATACGCAGTATTTT. It is translated as CSVASGFTDTQYF.

CDR3 protein: CASSYSNGAGQETQYF. The CDR3 DNA is TGTGCCAGCAGTTACTCTAACGGGGCTGGCCAAGAGACCCAGTACTTC. The chain carries TRBV6-5 and TRBJ2-5; D tentatively fits TRBD1 or TRBD2 (5 bases each). The germline V and J ends were trimmed by 0 bases and 1 base, with 12 bases remaining between them. CDR1 is MNHEY, CDR2 SVGAGI, per germline. The CDR3 extends over 16 amino acids.

The rearrangement joins TRBV7-3 to TRBJ2-6; D uncertain. Trimming removed 5 bases from V and 1 base from J, with 6 bases in between. Germline assignment: CDR1 SGHTA and CDR2 FQGTGA. The CDR3 runs to 14 residues. The CDR3 coding sequence is TGTGCCAGCAGCGGTTGGTCTGGGGCCAACGTCCTGACTTTC. Its translation: CASSGWSGANVLTF.

The chain is built from TRBV5-4 and TRBJ1-2; 8 nucleotides align to TRBD1. The V and J ends lost 4 bases and 5 bases, in that order; junction bases with no gene match: 10. The CDR3 covers 15 residues. Germline loops: CDR1 SGHNT, CDR2 YYREEE (reference sequence). The CDR3 here is CASSARTGREYGYTF. CDR3 sequence (DNA): TGTGCCAGCAGCGCGCGGACAGGGAGGGAGTATGGCTACACCTTC. Filled out from reference TRBV5-4 and TRBJ1-2, the complete variable domain reads ETGVTQSPTHLIKTRGQQVTLRCSSQSGHNTVSWYQQALGQGPQFIFQYYREEENGRGNFPPRFSGLQFPNYSSELNVNALELDDSALYLCASSARTGREYGYTFGSGTRLTVV.

The gene calls are TRBV19 and TRBJ2-7; perhaps D is TRBD1 or TRBD2 (6 bases each). Trimming cost V 3 bases and J 5 bases, with 11 bases left between them. Germline loops: CDR1 LNHDA, CDR2 SQIVND (reference sequence). The CDR3 runs to 13 residues. The CDR3 loop is CASSMLGGHEQYF. In DNA, the CDR3 is TGTGCCAGTAGTATGTTGGGGGGCCACGAGCAGTACTTC.

The rearrangement links TRBV15 to TRBJ1-5; maybe TRBD1 (5 bases). The V and J ends lost 0 bases and 2 bases respectively, with 20 bases between them. Germline lookup yields CDR1 LNHNV and CDR2 YYDKDF (reference sequence). The CDR3 contains 19 residues. CDR3 nucleotide sequence: TGTGCCACCAGCAGAGATCAGGGTGGGGTTGCAAGGGGCAATCAGCCCCAGCATTTT. Translated: CATSRDQGGVARGNQPQHF.